These 30 T cell receptor beta chains share one sample of origin, sequenced in a study of identical twins. TCRdb analysed the 5' RACE reads with MiXCR anew, one entry per CDR3 protein. The data contain 450,000 to 600,000 distinct CDR3 sequences, about 22% of them seen just once; the ten biggest clones take up 0.48%. These records were also assigned to another study, of yellow fever vaccine responses in identical twins.

Sequenced material: CD4+ T cells sorted from blood. The receptors derive from a young woman in good health.

This clonotype was seen only a few times. The J gene is TRBJ2-7, the V gene TRBV5-6, with TRBD1 matching over 10 bases. V was clipped by 4 bases and J by 0 bases; unmatched bases: 4. Germline CDR1 is SGHDT and CDR2 is YYEEEE. This CDR3 is 15 amino acids long. The DNA of the CDR3 is TGTGCCAGCAGCCTACGGGACAGGGGCTCCTACGAGCAGTACTTC. Translating it yields CASSLRDRGSYEQYF.

This clonotype was seen a few times. V and J are TRBV24-1 and TRBJ2-3; 13 nucleotides agree with TRBD2. Germline V gene sequence: CDR1 KGHDR, CDR2 SFDVKD. CDR3 length: 14 residues. Trimming at V came to 9 bases and at J to 7 bases, leaving 6 bases not matched to a gene. CDR3: CATGGTSGTYTQYF. In DNA, the CDR3 is TGTGCCACCGGAGGGACTAGCGGGACATATACGCAGTATTTT.

V is TRBV6-2 or TRBV6-3 and J is TRBJ2-3, with D possibly being TRBD2 (6 bases). The germline V gene has CDR1 MNHEY and CDR2 SVGEGT. The CDR3 contains 15 residues. Trimming stripped 6 bases from V and 2 bases from J, with 15 bases between. The CDR3 sequence is CASRPSRGNTDTQYF. DNA of the CDR3: TGTGCCAGCAGACCCTCCCGGGGGAACACAGATACGCAGTATTTT.

This chain links TRBV10-3 with TRBJ2-7; possibly TRBD1 for D (5 bases). The V gene's germline CDR1 is ENHRY and CDR2 SYGVKD. V was trimmed by 5 bases and J by 3 bases, leaving 8 bases between them. The CDR3 is made up of 12 amino acids. DNA for the CDR3: TGTGCCATCAGTTTGCAGGGCTACGAGCAGTACTTC. Translated: CAISLQGYEQYF.

The chain joins TRBV5-5 to TRBJ2-3, with 10 nucleotides matching TRBD2. The CDR3 contains 16 residues. Germline CDR1 SGHKS, CDR2 YYEKEE (reference sequence). The V and J ends lost 0 bases and 4 bases, in that order; junction bases with no gene match: 5. The CDR3 DNA reads TGTGCCAGCAGCTTGGCGAGCGGGGGGGCTCCAGATACGCAGTATTTT. This codes for CASSLASGGAPDTQYF.

This clonotype was seen more than once but under ten times. The V call is TRBV20-1, the J call TRBJ2-7, with unresolved D. This CDR3 is built from 13 residues. Germline CDR1 reads DFQATT; CDR2 reads SNEGSKA (reference sequence). This chain's CDR3 is CSAGARRSGEQYF. In nucleotides, the CDR3 is TGCAGCGCTGGCGCCCGCAGGTCTGGCGAGCAGTACTTC.

This clonotype was recorded a few times. DNA for the CDR3: TGTGCCAGCTCACCGACCCACAATGAGCAGTTCTTC. Translating gives CASSPTHNEQFF. This rearrangement joins TRBV18 to TRBJ2-1; D gene ambiguous. The length of the CDR3 is 12 residues. CDR1 is KGHSH and CDR2 is LQKENI in the germline V gene. V was trimmed by 3 bases and J by 5 bases, leaving 5 bases between them.

This clonotype was counted only a few times. This chain connects TRBV7-9 to TRBJ2-7; D is undetermined. The CDR3 extends over 13 amino acids. CDR1 SEHNR and CDR2 FQNEAQ come from the germline V gene (reference sequence). The ends were cut back, 4 bases at V and 4 bases at J, with 11 bases in the middle. This chain's CDR3 is CASSSPKGYEQYF. CDR3 coding DNA: TGTGCCAGCAGCTCCCCTAAAGGATACGAGCAGTACTTC.

This clonotype was observed a few times. This chain connects TRBV28 to TRBJ2-7; TRBD1 aligns across 11 bases. J gave up 3 bases and V 5 bases, and 6 bases lay outside the gene matches. The CDR3 is 15 amino acids. Germline assignment: CDR1 MDHEN and CDR2 SYDVKM. This CDR3 reads CASSPAGTGGYEQYF. DNA of the CDR3: TGTGCCAGCAGTCCGGCCGGGACAGGGGGCTACGAGCAGTACTTC.

This chain links TRBV5-5 with TRBJ2-7, with a weak D call TRBD1 (6 bases). The V gene's germline CDR1 is SGHKS and CDR2 YYEKEE (reference sequence). Trimming removed 4 bases at V and 3 bases at J, with 14 bases between. This CDR3 contains 14 residues. The CDR3 nucleotides are TGTGCCAGCAGCGCGCCCGGGACATTCTACGAGCAGTACTTC. Amino acids: CASSAPGTFYEQYF. The full variable domain, completed using reference TRBV5-5 and TRBJ2-7, is DAGVTQSPTHLIKTRGQQVTLRCSPISGHKSVSWYQQVLGQGPQFIFQYYEKEERGRGNFPDRFSARQFPNYSSELNVNALLLGDSALYLCASSAPGTFYEQYFGPGTRLTVT.

The rearrangement joins TRBV11-2 to TRBJ2-3; 11 bases fit TRBD2. V was clipped by 2 bases and J by 4 bases; unmatched bases: 11. The CDR3 consists of 18 residues. The germline gives CDR1 SGHAT, CDR2 FQNNGV. CDR3 amino acids: CASSLTIPSGGRADTQYF. As DNA, the CDR3 is TGTGCCAGCAGCTTAACTATCCCTAGCGGGGGGCGGGCAGATACGCAGTATTTT.

There are a few counts of this clonotype. The rearrangement joins TRBV6-2 or TRBV6-3 to TRBJ2-3; TRBD1 matches 9 bases. The CDR3 is made up of 16 amino acids. The germline gives CDR1 MNHEY, CDR2 SVGEGT. J lost 3 bases, V lost 6 bases, and 10 bases had no gene match. The CDR3 loop is CASRTPRTGVTDTQYF. The CDR3 DNA follows: TGTGCCAGCAGGACCCCCAGGACAGGGGTTACAGATACGCAGTATTTT.

The gene calls are TRBV20-1 and TRBJ2-1, with TRBD2 matching 9 bases. CDR3 length: 15 amino acids. The germline CDR1 and CDR2 sequences are DFQATT and SNEGSKA (reference sequence). After removal of 3 bases from V and 5 bases from J, the junction contained 8 bases not matched to a gene. This CDR3 is CSASSPAGGDNEQFF. CDR3 in DNA: TGCAGTGCTAGCTCCCCAGCGGGGGGAGACAATGAGCAGTTCTTC.

This clonotype was seen only a few times. The chain joins TRBV20-1 to TRBJ2-5; D ambiguous. Trimming stripped 6 bases from V and 1 base from J, with 27 bases between. Germline values: CDR1 DFQATT, CDR2 SNEGSKA (reference sequence). CDR3 size: 18 residues. CDR3 sequence: CSAKNAAVETGSQETQYF. CDR3 sequence (DNA): TGCAGTGCAAAGAATGCCGCGGTGGAAACCGGGTCCCAAGAGACCCAGTACTTC.

The V gene is TRBV2, the J gene TRBJ2-6, with 8 nucleotides matching TRBD2. The CDR3 length is 18 residues. The germline CDR1 and CDR2 sequences are SNHLY and FYNNEI. J lost 0 bases, V lost 6 bases, and 10 bases had no gene match. The CDR3 DNA reads TGTGCCAGCAGCGTGACGAAGCGGGAGTACTCTGGGGCCAACGTCCTGACTTTC. Protein sequence: CASSVTKREYSGANVLTF.

The rearrangement uses TRBV28 and TRBJ1-6, with no clear D. With 2 bases removed from V and 0 bases from J, the gap between germline ends came to 8 bases. The CDR3 sequence is 16 residues long. Germline lookup yields CDR1 MDHEN and CDR2 SYDVKM. CDR3 in amino acids: CASSLPLSSYNSPLHF. The CDR3 bases are TGTGCCAGCAGTTTACCTCTAAGCTCCTATAATTCACCCCTCCACTTT.

This clonotype was seen just once. The chain is built from TRBV28 and TRBJ1-5; D uncertain. The CDR3 is 14 amino acids. Trimming left V 6 bases short and J 1 base short, with 10 bases between. CDR1 is MDHEN and CDR2 is SYDVKM in the germline V gene. CDR3 sequence: CASSRVRSNQPQHF. CDR3 in DNA: TGTGCCAGCAGCCGTGTACGCAGCAATCAGCCCCAGCATTTT.

In its sample, this clonotype was seen a few times. The V and J genes are TRBV12-3 or TRBV12-4 and TRBJ2-7, with 7 positions matching TRBD2. J gave up 8 bases and V 2 bases, and 15 bases lay outside the gene matches. This CDR3 region has 16 residues. CDR3 protein: CASSLFPAGATYQQYF. CDR3 bases: TGTGCCAGCAGTTTATTCCCCGCGGGAGCAACGTACCAGCAGTACTTC.

The chain recombines TRBV5-1 with TRBJ2-6; 8 nucleotides line up with TRBD1. The V gene end was trimmed by 1 base and the J gene end by 4 bases; junction bases not matched to a gene: 7. Germline assignment: CDR1 SGHRS and CDR2 YFSETQ. The CDR3 consists of 17 residues. CDR3 nucleotide sequence: TGCGCCAGCAGCTTGCGACAGGGGTCGGACGGGGCCAACGTCCTGACTTTC. Translating it yields CASSLRQGSDGANVLTF.

This clonotype was seen once. V and J are TRBV24-1 and TRBJ2-1; a possible D gene is TRBD1 (6 bases). The CDR3 totals 16 residues. V lost 5 bases to trimming and J lost 2 bases, with 15 bases between them. Germline lookup yields CDR1 KGHDR and CDR2 SFDVKD. The CDR3 DNA reads TGTGCCACCAGTGGGGGGTTTAACAGGGCCTACAATGAGCAGTTCTTC. Protein product: CATSGGFNRAYNEQFF.

This clonotype was found a few times. The V gene is TRBV12-3 or TRBV12-4, the J gene TRBJ2-1; 13 nucleotides agree with TRBD2. This CDR3 contains 17 residues. J gave up 7 bases and V 3 bases, and 9 bases lay outside the gene matches. The CDR3 coding sequence is TGTGCCAGCAGTTTCACCGCCGGGACTAGCGGGAAGAATGAGCAGTTCTTC. It encodes CASSFTAGTSGKNEQFF.

The chain employs TRBV7-9 and TRBJ2-5, with D maybe TRBD1 (7 bases). Trimming took off 6 bases at V and 1 base at J, with 12 bases between the two ends. Germline V gene lookup returns CDR1 SEHNR and CDR2 FQNEAQ (reference sequence). The CDR3 contains 14 residues. CDR3 in DNA: TGTGCCAGCAGTTCCCAGGGGGGCCAAGAGACCCAGTACTTC. Translation: CASSSQGGQETQYF.

On this clonotype itself: The junction does not match germline at one end; this may be a read error. This chain links TRBV12-3 or TRBV12-4 with TRBJ2-3; TRBD2 agrees at 9 bases. This CDR3 has 16 residues. CDR3 sequence: CASSIAGVLRTDTQYF. The DNA of the CDR3 is TGTGCCAGCAGTATAGCGGGGGTCTTACGCACAGATACGCAGTATTTT.

CDR3 in amino acids: CASSIEAGSSYEQYF. Here the CDR3 DNA reads TGTGCCAGTAGTATAGAAGCCGGCAGCTCCTACGAGCAGTACTTC. The V gene is TRBV19, the J gene TRBJ2-7; D not resolved. CDR1 is LNHDA, CDR2 SQIVND, per germline (reference sequence). There are 15 residues in the CDR3. The ends were cut back, 0 bases at V and 0 bases at J, with 9 bases in the middle.

A few counts support this clonotype. The V gene is TRBV5-5, the J gene TRBJ1-4; D unresolved. The CDR3 extends over 13 amino acids. Trimming stripped 6 bases from V and 5 bases from J, with 11 bases between. Germline CDR1 and CDR2: SGHKS and YYEKEE (reference sequence). CDR3 sequence: CASNPRTNEKLFF. In nucleotides, the CDR3 is TGTGCCAGCAACCCCCGGACGAATGAAAAACTGTTTTTT.

This clonotype has a handful of counts. J is TRBJ1-1 and V is TRBV29-1; tentatively, D is TRBD1 (5 bases). Germline V gene lookup returns CDR1 SQVTM and CDR2 ANQGSEA. The CDR3 loop spans 13 amino acids. V lost 5 bases, J lost 0 bases, and 10 bases lay in between. The CDR3 region is CSVMGRMNTEAFF. The CDR3 nucleotides are TGCAGCGTTATGGGACGGATGAACACTGAAGCTTTCTTT.

This chain connects TRBV11-2 to TRBJ2-5; TRBD2 agrees at 9 bases. The V gene's germline CDR1 is SGHAT and CDR2 FQNNGV. V was clipped by 5 bases and J by 1 base; unmatched bases: 8. This CDR3 spans 16 amino acids. CDR3 sequence (DNA): TGTGCCAGCAGCACAGGGGCGGGGGGGTTCCAAGAGACCCAGTACTTC. Translating it yields CASSTGAGGFQETQYF.

The chain employs TRBV3-1 and TRBJ2-2, with 7 bases aligning to TRBD2. V lost 3 bases and J lost 6; bases outside the gene matches: 22. This CDR3 region has 20 residues. The V gene's germline CDR1 is LGHDT and CDR2 YNNKEL (reference sequence). CDR3 DNA sequence: TGTGCCAGCAGCCACTCGTCAGGGAGAACTAGCGAGAAAAAATCCGGGGAGCTGTTTTTT. It codes for CASSHSSGRTSEKKSGELFF. Supplemented by reference TRBV3-1 and TRBJ2-2, the full variable domain reads DTAVSQTPKYLVTQMGNDKSIKCEQNLGHDTMYWYKQDSKKFLKIMFSYNNKELIINETVPNRFSPKSPDKAHLNLHINSLELGDSAVYFCASSHSSGRTSEKKSGELFFGEGSRLTVL.

This clonotype has only one observation. This chain uses TRBV5-5 with TRBJ2-5; D is unclear. Germline V gene data show CDR1 as SGHKS and CDR2 as YYEKEE (reference sequence). The CDR3 consists of 14 residues. V dropped 0 bases and J dropped 5 bases, with 11 bases sitting between them. CDR3 in amino acids: CASSLEPLRETQYF. CDR3 DNA sequence: TGTGCCAGCAGCTTGGAGCCCCTGAGGGAGACCCAGTACTTC.

The chain has TRBV5-1 and TRBJ1-5; tentatively, D is TRBD1 (5 bases). The V and J ends lost 4 bases and 9 bases respectively, with 11 bases between them. Germline lookup yields CDR1 SGHRS and CDR2 YFSETQ. The CDR3 runs 12 residues. As DNA, the CDR3 is TGCGCCAGCAGCCCCAGGGCTTCGCCCCAGCATTTT. Translating it yields CASSPRASPQHF.